A single sample gave rise to the 30 T cell receptor beta chains below, sequenced in a study of T cells in Graves' hyperthyroidism and ophthalmopathy. RNA transcripts served as the template for amplifying TCR beta CDR3 regions. The study used the HTBI primer set for a first-round RT-PCR of the TCR CDR3. Using its own MiXCR run on the multiplex PCR reads, TCRdb lists one record per CDR3 protein. The sample has 490,000 or so distinct CDR3 sequences, around 50% seen once. Sequenced input: peripheral blood or thyroid tissue (not recorded which). These receptors were collected from an adult woman with Graves' disease, either hyperthyroidism or ophthalmopathy (not recorded which).

The gene calls are TRBV13 and TRBJ1-1; TRBD1 aligns across 10 bases. The CDR3 length is 14 residues. V dropped 3 bases and J dropped 12; count of bases not matched to a gene: 10. Germline V CDR1 and CDR2: PRHDT, FYEKMQ (reference sequence). The CDR3 region is CASSFSTGGSSTFF. As DNA, the CDR3 is TGTGCCAGCAGCTTCTCGACAGGGGGCAGTTCGACTTTCTTT.

This chain connects TRBV7-3 to TRBJ2-2; D unresolved. This CDR3 comprises 14 residues. V was shortened by 4 bases and J by 6 bases, with 12 bases between the two germline ends. Germline V gives CDR1 SGHTA, CDR2 FQGTGA. The CDR3 DNA reads as TGTGCCAGCAGCTCTCCCCTCCGTGCCGGGGAGCTGTTTTTT. Translated: CASSSPLRAGELFF.

This chain uses TRBV15 with TRBJ1-5; D remains unclear. V lost 0 bases to trimming and J lost 7 bases, with 13 bases between them. Per germline, CDR1 LNHNV and CDR2 YYDKDF (reference sequence). The CDR3 extends over 15 amino acids. In nucleotides, the CDR3 is TGTGCCACCAGCAGAGATGCAGGATTGAAGCAGCCCCAGCATTTT. Protein: CATSRDAGLKQPQHF.

This clonotype turned up a few times. The J gene is TRBJ2-5, the V gene TRBV10-3; possible D gene TRBD1, 6 bases. In germline, CDR1 is ENHRY, CDR2 SYGVKD. The CDR3 has 16 residues. Trimming stripped 10 bases from V and 0 bases from J, with 21 bases between. This CDR3 reads CATRYRDTGYQETQYF. The CDR3 nucleotides are TGTGCCACGAGGTACCGGGACACTGGGTACCAAGAGACCCAGTACTTC.

This chain uses TRBV5-1 with TRBJ1-1; unclear D gene. Deletions cut 4 bases from V and 3 bases from J, with 7 bases between. The CDR3 spans 12 residues. CDR1 and CDR2 (germline): SGHRS, YFSETQ. The CDR3 sequence: CASSDWDTEAFF. CDR3 nucleotides: TGCGCCAGCAGCGACTGGGACACTGAAGCTTTCTTT.

This clonotype was detected ten times or more. In nucleotides, the CDR3 is TGCAGTGCTCTACAGAGGGAGGCTGGAAACACCATATATTTT. It yields the protein CSALQREAGNTIYF. V gene TRBV20-1 combines with J gene TRBJ1-3; D gene uncertain. Between the trimmed V and J ends, which lost 5 bases and 2 bases, there was a span of 13 bases. Germline assignment: CDR1 DFQATT and CDR2 SNEGSKA (reference sequence). The CDR3 runs 14 residues.

Ten or more counts support this clonotype. V and J are TRBV2 and TRBJ2-7; D is unresolved. Germline V gives CDR1 SNHLY, CDR2 FYNNEI. Trimming stripped 10 bases from V and 4 bases from J, with 23 bases between. The CDR3 spans 15 residues. The DNA of the CDR3 is TGTGCCACTCAACCTGAGCGAAATAATCTATACGAGCAGTACTTC. It yields the protein CATQPERNNLYEQYF.

Only a few counts were recorded for this clonotype. The V call is TRBV28, the J call TRBJ1-4; D ambiguous. V was cut by 3 bases and J by 6 bases, with 11 bases left in between. CDR3 length equals 14 residues. The germline V gene encodes CDR1 MDHEN and CDR2 SYDVKM. Here the CDR3 reads CASSFGSLDEKLFF. The CDR3 DNA is TGTGCCAGCAGTTTTGGCAGCCTAGATGAAAAACTGTTTTTT.

J is TRBJ1-1 and V is TRBV12-3 or TRBV12-4; possibly TRBD1 for D (5 bases). V was shortened by 2 bases and J by 3 bases, with 13 bases between the two germline ends. The CDR3 has 15 residues. The CDR3 loop is CASSLQGLRDTEAFF. In DNA form, the CDR3 reads TGTGCCAGCAGTTTACAGGGCCTCAGGGACACTGAAGCTTTCTTT.

This clonotype was picked up many times. This sequence joins TRBV11-1 and TRBJ1-6; TRBD1 matches at 12 bases. This CDR3 has 16 amino acids. Germline-derived CDR1 and CDR2 are SGHAT and FQDESV (reference sequence). Germline trimming cut 5 bases from V and 6 bases from J; bases unmatched to any gene: 5. The CDR3 nucleotides are TGTGCCAGCAGCGTGGGACAGGGGGCTGGTAATTCACCCCTCCACTTT. Protein product: CASSVGQGAGNSPLHF.

The sample holds one count of this clonotype. The chain carries TRBV7-6 and TRBJ2-3; D is unresolved. V shed 1 base and J shed 6 bases, with 17 bases lying between them. CDR1 and CDR2 (germline): SGHVS, FNYEAQ. The CDR3 length is 16 residues. CDR3 residues: CASSLGSRAPRDTQYF. CDR3 DNA: TGTGCCAGCAGCTTAGGATCTAGGGCCCCTAGGGATACGCAGTATTTT.

Of note for this clonotype: A read error may explain this, as a much larger clone is one base away. The rearrangement joins TRBV19 to TRBJ2-6; D is undetermined. This CDR3 comprises 16 residues. Germline CDR1 is LNHDA and CDR2 is SQIVND (reference sequence). The DNA for the CDR3 is TGTGCCAGTAGTATAGGCGCCGGCTCTAGGGCCAACGTCCTGACTTTC. Its protein product is CASSIGAGSRANVLTF. The full variable domain, completed using reference TRBV19 and TRBJ2-6, is DGGITQSPKYLFRKEGQNVTLSCEQNLNHDAMYWYRQDPGQGLRLIYYSQIVNDFQKGDIAEGYSVSREKKESFPLTVTSAQKNPTAFYLCASSIGAGSRANVLTFGAGSRLTVL.

As for this clonotype: Likely a read error: the CDR3 ends without its conserved phenylalanine or tryptophan. The chain employs TRBV19 and TRBJ1-2; 8 bases are shared with TRBD1. This CDR3 contains 12 residues. CDR1 is LNHDA and CDR2 is SQIVND in the germline V gene (reference sequence). The CDR3 reads CAGSRGRGGYTL. As DNA, the CDR3 is TGCGCCGGAAGCAGGGGGCGCGGGGGCTACACCCTC.

The J gene is TRBJ2-7, the V gene TRBV6-2 or TRBV6-3, with 12 bases aligning to TRBD2. This CDR3 is 16 amino acids long. From germline, CDR1 is MNHEY and CDR2 SVGEGT. V trimming: 4 bases; J trimming: 8 bases; junction bases outside the gene matches: 12. This CDR3 reads CASSSSTSGRAGKQYF. The CDR3 DNA sequence: TGTGCCAGCAGTTCCTCGACTAGCGGGAGAGCAGGAAAGCAGTACTTC.

This clonotype was seen at least ten times. V usage is TRBV19 and J usage is TRBJ2-5; 9 bases match TRBD2. This CDR3 has 18 residues. Unmatched junction bases numbered 16, after V lost 6 bases and J lost 2 bases. Germline V CDR1 and CDR2: LNHDA, SQIVND (reference sequence). CDR3 coding DNA: TGTGCCAGTAGACCTGGGAGGGCGAGCGGGAGGAATCAAGAGACCCAGTACTTC. The encoded protein is CASRPGRASGRNQETQYF.

This clonotype appeared many times. V usage is TRBV5-1 and J usage is TRBJ1-6, with 8 bases that match TRBD1. Germline CDR1 is SGHRS and CDR2 is YFSETQ. V lost 0 bases to trimming and J lost 10 bases; unmatched junction nucleotides: 9. The CDR3 length is 16 residues. This CDR3 reads CASSLEPQGVDSPLHF. The CDR3 DNA sequence: TGCGCCAGCAGCTTGGAACCACAGGGGGTGGACTCACCCCTCCACTTT.

A single count supports this clonotype. The chain joins TRBV15 to TRBJ1-1; no clear D. V gave up 6 bases and J gave up 8 bases, with 10 bases separating them. The CDR3 sequence is 11 residues long. Germline V gene lookup returns CDR1 LNHNV and CDR2 YYDKDF (reference sequence). The CDR3 loop is CATSGDSEAFF. In nucleotides, the CDR3 is TGTGCCACCAGTGGAGACTCCGAAGCTTTCTTT.

J is TRBJ1-5 and V is TRBV20-1; no firm D call. In germline, CDR1 is DFQATT, CDR2 SNEGSKA (reference sequence). V was clipped by 0 bases and J by 7 bases, with 13 bases between them. The length of the CDR3 is 14 residues. Written as DNA, the CDR3 is TGCAGTGCTAGAGACCCAAGCTACGAGCAGCCCCAGCATTTT. Translating it yields CSARDPSYEQPQHF.

This clonotype was counted a few times. The chain employs TRBV3-1 and TRBJ2-7, with 8 bases aligning to TRBD2. CDR3 length: 16 residues. Looked up from germline, CDR1 is LGHDT and CDR2 is YNNKEL (reference sequence). V gave up 0 bases and J gave up 6 bases; unmatched junction bases: 10. CDR3 protein: CASSQDYLAGELEQYF. The CDR3 DNA is TGTGCCAGCAGCCAAGATTACCTAGCGGGTGAACTCGAGCAGTACTTC.

The chain uses TRBV25-1 and TRBJ1-4; no clear D gene. This CDR3 spans 11 amino acids. Germline V CDR1 and CDR2: MGHDK, SYGVNS. V dropped 8 bases and J dropped 8 bases, with 9 bases sitting between them. CDR3 protein: CASGHPEKLFF. The CDR3 DNA sequence: TGTGCCAGCGGCCACCCGGAAAAACTGTTTTTT.

The J gene is TRBJ1-1, the V gene TRBV29-1, with TRBD1 matching 7 bases. Germline assignment: CDR1 SQVTM and CDR2 ANQGSEA. V shed 7 bases and J 1 base; nucleotides not matched to a gene: 6. CDR3 size: 13 residues. The CDR3 nucleotides read TGCAGCGCCCAACGACAGGGGAACACTGAAGCTTTCTTT. Protein: CSAQRQGNTEAFF.

This clonotype was seen many times. This chain uses TRBV7-9 with TRBJ2-7; 8 nucleotides match TRBD1. Germline trimming cut 5 bases from V and 2 bases from J; bases unmatched to any gene: 5. This CDR3 has 14 residues. Per the germline V gene, CDR1 is SEHNR and CDR2 is FQNEAQ (reference sequence). CDR3 amino acids: CASSADRVAYEQYF. The CDR3 DNA reads TGTGCCAGCAGCGCGGACAGGGTGGCCTACGAGCAGTACTTC.

Comments on this clonotype: One junction end disagrees with the germline gene, perhaps due to a read error. The chain links TRBV19 to TRBJ2-6, with D perhaps assigned TRBD1 or TRBD2 (5 bases each). The CDR3 contains 14 residues. CDR1 and CDR2 from the germline V gene are LNHDA and SQIVND (reference sequence). This CDR3 is CASSGLFGANALTF. In DNA, the CDR3 is TGTGCCAGTAGCGGACTCTTCGGGGCCAACGCCCTGACTTTC.

This clonotype was seen at least ten times. The rearrangement joins TRBV7-2 to TRBJ1-2; possibly TRBD1 for D (5 bases). Trimming removed 0 bases at V and 7 bases at J, with 9 bases between. CDR1 and CDR2 from the germline V gene are SGHTA and FQGNSA. The CDR3 is 13 amino acids. The CDR3: CASSLAGDRGYTF. The CDR3 DNA reads as TGTGCCAGCAGCTTAGCAGGGGACCGTGGCTACACCTTC.

This clonotype was seen ten or more times. V is TRBV20-1 and J is TRBJ2-7, with TRBD2 matching 9 bases. The germline V gene has CDR1 DFQATT and CDR2 SNEGSKA (reference sequence). The junction had 3 bases not matched to a gene; V was cut back by 6 bases and J by 6 bases. This CDR3 spans 11 amino acids. The CDR3 DNA sequence: TGCAGTGCGCGGGAGGGCCCCGAGCAGTACTTC. Protein product: CSAREGPEQYF.

This clonotype was detected many times. The V gene is TRBV5-6, the J gene TRBJ1-1; a possible D gene is TRBD1 (5 bases). The CDR3 loop spans 14 amino acids. The V gene's germline CDR1 is SGHDT and CDR2 YYEEEE. Deletions cut 5 bases from V and 7 bases from J, with 18 bases between. CDR3 loop: CASSGPSGEDEAFF. In DNA, the CDR3 is TGTGCCAGCAGTGGGCCCTCGGGGGAGGATGAAGCTTTCTTT.

The chain combines TRBV10-3 with TRBJ1-2; 12 bases match TRBD1. CDR1 is ENHRY, CDR2 SYGVKD, per germline. The length of the CDR3 is 17 residues. V was pared by 6 bases and J by 4 bases, with 12 bases of the junction left unmatched. In DNA form, the CDR3 reads TGTGCCATCAGGGTTCTGGGACAGGGGGCGAATCCCTATGGCTACACCTTC. This translates into CAIRVLGQGANPYGYTF.

The chain is built from TRBV10-3 and TRBJ2-5; D is uncertain. This CDR3 spans 14 amino acids. From germline, CDR1 is ENHRY and CDR2 SYGVKD. With 2 bases removed from V and 9 bases from J, the gap between germline ends came to 16 bases. The CDR3 bases are TGTGCCATCAGTGAGACAGAGGTCAATCAGCCCCAGTACTTC. This encodes CAISETEVNQPQYF.

This clonotype was seen ten or more times. The chain carries TRBV20-1 and TRBJ2-7; 10 bases line up with TRBD1. The germline V gene encodes CDR1 DFQATT and CDR2 SNEGSKA (reference sequence). This CDR3 comprises 14 residues. V shed 3 bases, J shed 4 bases, and the junction held 6 bases outside the gene matches. The CDR3 bases are TGCAGTGCTAGCGGGACAGGGGCGGGGTACGAGCAGTACTTC. Encoded protein: CSASGTGAGYEQYF.

This clonotype has just a few counts. The chain couples TRBV29-1 to TRBJ2-5; D remains unclear. This CDR3 has 13 amino acids. CDR1 is SQVTM and CDR2 is ANQGSEA in the germline V gene. Between the trimmed V and J ends, which lost 4 bases and 4 bases, there was a span of 13 bases. CDR3 sequence reads: CSVVKGLGETQYF. Written as DNA, the CDR3 is TGCAGCGTTGTGAAGGGTTTAGGAGAGACCCAGTACTTC.